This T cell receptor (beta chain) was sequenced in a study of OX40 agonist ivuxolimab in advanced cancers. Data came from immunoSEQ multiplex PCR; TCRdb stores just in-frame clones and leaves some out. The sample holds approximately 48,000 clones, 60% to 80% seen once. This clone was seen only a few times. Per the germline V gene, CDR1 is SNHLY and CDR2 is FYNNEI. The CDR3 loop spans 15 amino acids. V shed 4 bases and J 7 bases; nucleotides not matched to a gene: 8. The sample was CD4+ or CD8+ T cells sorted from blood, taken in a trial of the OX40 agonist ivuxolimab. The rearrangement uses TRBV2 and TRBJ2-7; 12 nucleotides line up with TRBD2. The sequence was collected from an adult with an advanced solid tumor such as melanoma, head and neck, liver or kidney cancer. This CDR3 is CASSARLAGAREQYF. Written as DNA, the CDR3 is TGTGCCAGCAGTGCGAGACTAGCGGGGGCTAGAGAGCAGTACTTC.